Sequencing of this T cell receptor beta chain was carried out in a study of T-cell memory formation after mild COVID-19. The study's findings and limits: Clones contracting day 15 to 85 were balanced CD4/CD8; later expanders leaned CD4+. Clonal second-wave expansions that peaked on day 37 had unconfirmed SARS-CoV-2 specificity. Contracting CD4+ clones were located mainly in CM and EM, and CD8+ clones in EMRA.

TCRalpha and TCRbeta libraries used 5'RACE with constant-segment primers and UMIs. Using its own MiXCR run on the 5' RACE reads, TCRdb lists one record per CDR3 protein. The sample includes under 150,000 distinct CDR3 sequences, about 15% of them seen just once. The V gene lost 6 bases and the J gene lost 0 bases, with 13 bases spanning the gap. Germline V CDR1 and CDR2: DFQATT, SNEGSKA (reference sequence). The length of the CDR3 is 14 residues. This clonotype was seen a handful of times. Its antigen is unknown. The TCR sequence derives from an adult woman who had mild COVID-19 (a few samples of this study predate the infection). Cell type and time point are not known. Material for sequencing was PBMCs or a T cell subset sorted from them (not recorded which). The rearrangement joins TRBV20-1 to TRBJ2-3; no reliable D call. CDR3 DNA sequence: TGCAGTGCGAGACCCTATACTAGCACAGATACGCAGTATTTT. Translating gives CSARPYTSTDTQYF.